This T cell receptor (beta chain) was documented in a study of cytomegalovirus exposure and HLA in healthy donors. Whole-study findings and limits: Highly shared variants forming one cluster were likely a sequencing artifact. A later analysis reportedly found that, within productive TCRs, an Asian-associated ancestry cluster had fewer N-insertions than the mean observed across the approximately 690 donors. Later analysis showed most CMV-associated TCR beta chains appearing HLA-restricted.

Germline-derived CDR1 and CDR2 are SGHTA and FQGNSA. This CDR3 comprises 15 residues. The trim removed 2 bases at V and 3 bases at J, leaving 6 bases unmatched. In the case of this clone: Its antigen is as yet unknown.

The PCR contained 60 Vbeta and 13 Jbeta primers. This table comes from immunoSEQ multiplex PCR, and its TCRdb copy is limited to in-frame clones, with some not included. Of some 200,000 clones in the sample, 65% to 85% were seen once. The rearrangement links TRBV7-2 to TRBJ1-1, with TRBD1 identical over 7 bases. This TCR was recovered from a female donor in good health and CMV-seronegative. Sequencing input: PBMCs. In nucleotides, the CDR3 is TGTGCCAGCAGCTTATCTGGGACAGTTCACACTGAAGCTTTCTTT. It codes for CASSLSGTVHTEAFF.